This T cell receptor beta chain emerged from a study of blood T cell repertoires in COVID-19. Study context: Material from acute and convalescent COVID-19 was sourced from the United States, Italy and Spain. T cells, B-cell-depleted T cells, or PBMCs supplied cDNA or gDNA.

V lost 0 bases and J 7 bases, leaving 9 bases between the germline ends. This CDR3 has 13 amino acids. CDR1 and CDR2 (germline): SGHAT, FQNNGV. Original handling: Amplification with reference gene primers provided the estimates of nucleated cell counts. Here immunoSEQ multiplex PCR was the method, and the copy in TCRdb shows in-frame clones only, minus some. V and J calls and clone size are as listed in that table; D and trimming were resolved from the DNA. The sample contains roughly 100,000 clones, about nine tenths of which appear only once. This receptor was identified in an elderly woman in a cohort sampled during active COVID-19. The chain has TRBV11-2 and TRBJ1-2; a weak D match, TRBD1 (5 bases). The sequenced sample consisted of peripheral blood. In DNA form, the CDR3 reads TGTGCCAGCAGCTTAGACAGGGCGGTTGGCTACACCTTC. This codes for CASSLDRAVGYTF.